Each of the 22 T cell receptor beta chains below was sequenced from the same sample in a study of shared T cell receptors in the human thymus. The method was immunoSEQ multiplex PCR; TCRdb's version includes in-frame clones alone and lacks a portion of them. In the table there are about 380,000 clones, 85% to 95% of which are singletons. The specimen was thymocytes. The receptors were sampled from a human donor.

This chain links TRBV19 with TRBJ1-1; unclear D gene. Germline CDR1 and CDR2: LNHDA and SQIVND (reference sequence). V was cut by 3 bases and J by 3 bases, with 11 bases left in between. This CDR3 spans 14 amino acids. The CDR3 bases are TGTGCCAGTAGTATTGGTGTTGCGGACACTGAAGCTTTCTTT. Protein sequence: CASSIGVADTEAFF.

This clone was recorded only once. The genes are TRBV28 and TRBJ1-1; tentative D call: TRBD1 (6 bases). Germline CDR1 reads MDHEN; CDR2 reads SYDVKM. There are 17 residues in the CDR3. Trimming cost V 1 base and J 5 bases, with 20 bases left between them. CDR3 region: CASSLSARGLLGTEAFF. For the CDR3, the DNA is TGTGCCAGCAGTTTATCGGCCAGGGGCCTCCTGGGAACTGAAGCTTTCTTT.

This chain links TRBV4-3 with TRBJ2-5, with unresolved D. V lost 4 bases and J 2 bases, leaving 14 bases between the germline ends. The CDR3 is 15 amino acids. CDR1 LGHNA and CDR2 YSLEER come from the germline V gene. The CDR3 loop reads CASSRTVFFQETQYF. CDR3 DNA: TGCGCCAGCAGCCGTACAGTGTTTTTTCAAGAGACCCAGTACTTC.

The chain uses TRBV7-2 and TRBJ2-5; TRBD1 might be the D (6 bases). This CDR3 is built from 17 residues. V was pared by 6 bases and J by 5 bases, with 25 bases between. Germline-derived CDR1 and CDR2 are SGHTA and FQGNSA. CDR3 DNA: TGTGCCAGCAGAGCTTTCAGGCAGGGGCGATTTAGGGAGACCCAGTACTTC. Protein sequence: CASRAFRQGRFRETQYF.

V gene TRBV18 combines with J gene TRBJ2-3; D is undetermined. The CDR3 totals 15 residues. CDR1 and CDR2 from the germline V gene are KGHSH and LQKENI. V was shortened by 1 base and J by 2 bases, with 10 bases between the two germline ends. CDR3 protein: CASSPLLAVTDTQYF. As DNA, the CDR3 is TGTGCCAGCTCACCACTCTTGGCAGTCACAGATACGCAGTATTTT.

The chain uses TRBV7-9 and TRBJ2-7; no firm D call. Trimming cost V 4 bases and J 1 base, with 14 bases left between them. CDR1 SEHNR and CDR2 FQNEAQ come from the germline V gene (reference sequence). The CDR3 consists of 15 residues. CDR3 DNA sequence: TGTGCCAGCAGCTGGGGTGGGGTCAGGTCCTACGAGCAGTACTTC. Translation gives CASSWGGVRSYEQYF.

The CDR3 coding sequence is TGTGCCAGCAGCGCCTCGCGGATCTCTGGAAACACCATATATTTT. Its protein is CASSASRISGNTIYF. This chain links TRBV5-6 with TRBJ1-3; D remains unclear. Germline V lookup: CDR1 SGHDT, CDR2 YYEEEE. V was cut by 4 bases and J by 0 bases, with 11 bases left in between. This CDR3 is 15 amino acids long.

This clone appeared once. The rearrangement joins TRBV14 to TRBJ2-6; 9 nucleotides match TRBD1. In germline, CDR1 is SGHDN, CDR2 FVKESK. V gave up 1 base and J gave up 0 bases; unmatched junction bases: 16. This CDR3 comprises 22 residues. The CDR3 DNA sequence: TGTGCCAGCAGCCAAGGGCCAGGACAGGGGAAGACCGGCTACTCTGGGGCCAACGTCCTGACTTTC. Residues: CASSQGPGQGKTGYSGANVLTF.

The chain carries TRBV7-2 and TRBJ1-1, with 8 bases matching TRBD1. Germline V gene lookup returns CDR1 SGHTA and CDR2 FQGNSA. V lost 5 bases, J lost 4 bases, and 21 bases stayed unmatched. The CDR3 contains 19 residues. CDR3 sequence (DNA): TGTGCCAGCAGCAGACAGGGGACGGAGGCAACTAGGTGGAGCACTGAAGCTTTCTTT. Translating gives CASSRQGTEATRWSTEAFF.

J is TRBJ2-3 and V is TRBV19, with D perhaps matching TRBD1 or TRBD2 (5 bases each). The V gene lost 4 bases and the J gene lost 0 bases, with 23 bases spanning the gap. The germline CDR1 and CDR2 sequences are LNHDA and SQIVND (reference sequence). The CDR3 runs to 19 residues. The CDR3 sequence: CASSTPLGRARLSTDTQYF. CDR3 nucleotides: TGTGCCAGTAGTACCCCCCTGGGACGGGCCCGTCTTAGCACAGATACGCAGTATTTT.

The chain couples TRBV5-6 to TRBJ2-7; D is uncertain. The germline gives CDR1 SGHDT, CDR2 YYEEEE. This CDR3 region has 15 residues. Trimming pared 4 bases from V and 4 bases from J, leaving 18 bases between. The CDR3 loop is CASSNERGEGYEQYF. CDR3 nucleotides: TGTGCCAGCAGCAACGAGCGAGGCGAAGGTTACGAGCAGTACTTC.

J is TRBJ2-1 and V is TRBV19; D is unclear. Trimming pared 3 bases from V and 4 bases from J, leaving 16 bases between. Germline-derived CDR1 and CDR2 are LNHDA and SQIVND (reference sequence). There are 16 residues in the CDR3. The CDR3 reads CASSIGARYFYNEQFF. CDR3 bases: TGTGCCAGTAGTATTGGTGCCCGTTACTTTTACAATGAGCAGTTCTTC.

This clone appeared a single time. V and J are TRBV4-1 and TRBJ1-2, with TRBD1 identical over 12 bases. Trimming cost V 0 bases and J 6 bases; bases outside gene matches: 8. Germline-derived CDR1 and CDR2 are MGHRA and YSYEKL. The CDR3 contains 17 residues. The CDR3 nucleotides read TGCGCCAGCAGCCAAGAAGGAGGGGACAGGGGGCGGCATGGCTACACCTTC. Translation: CASSQEGGDRGRHGYTF.

On this clone: Within the sample, other DNA sequences also encode this same CDR3. This rearrangement joins TRBV28 to TRBJ2-3, with a possible D match to TRBD1 (6 bases). Trimming took off 2 bases at V and 1 base at J, with 7 bases between the two ends. This CDR3 is built from 14 residues. Per the germline V gene, CDR1 is MDHEN and CDR2 is SYDVKM. The CDR3 sequence is CASSLEGGTDTQYF. The DNA of the CDR3 is TGTGCCAGCAGTTTAGAGGGGGGCACAGATACGCAGTATTTT.

The chain has TRBV27 and TRBJ1-1, with D perhaps TRBD1 (6 bases). V lost 8 bases and J lost 4, with 14 bases in between. CDR1 is MNHEY and CDR2 is SMNVEV in the germline V gene (reference sequence). This CDR3 has 13 residues. The CDR3: CASWGGRGTEAFF. CDR3 nucleotides: TGTGCCAGCTGGGGGGGGCGAGGCACTGAAGCTTTCTTT.

The chain links TRBV6-5 to TRBJ1-1; 7 bases map to TRBD1. This CDR3 is built from 13 residues. J lost 4 bases, V lost 8 bases, and 7 bases had no gene match. CDR1 is MNHEY and CDR2 is SVGAGI in the germline V gene. The CDR3 bases are TGTGCCAGCTCAGGGGCAGGGGGCACTGAAGCTTTCTTT. This gives the protein CASSGAGGTEAFF.

The chain recombines TRBV19 with TRBJ2-1, with 11 positions matching TRBD2. This CDR3 has 19 residues. J gave up 1 base and V 6 bases, and 14 bases lay outside the gene matches. CDR1 LNHDA and CDR2 SQIVND come from the germline V gene (reference sequence). The CDR3 region is CASREVLAGEVGSYNEQFF. The CDR3 DNA reads as TGTGCCAGTAGGGAGGTACTAGCGGGAGAGGTGGGGTCCTACAATGAGCAGTTCTTC. Full variable domain (missing parts from reference TRBV19 and TRBJ2-1): DGGITQSPKYLFRKEGQNVTLSCEQNLNHDAMYWYRQDPGQGLRLIYYSQIVNDFQKGDIAEGYSVSREKKESFPLTVTSAQKNPTAFYLCASREVLAGEVGSYNEQFFGPGTRLTVL.

About this clone: Distinct nucleotide sequences in the sample also encode this CDR3. The V call is TRBV28, the J call TRBJ1-5, with a possible D match to TRBD1 (5 bases). The CDR3 has 14 residues. V lost 3 bases, J lost 1 base, and 7 bases lay in between. In germline, CDR1 is MDHEN, CDR2 SYDVKM. In nucleotides, the CDR3 is TGTGCCAGCAGTTTCCCAGGGAGCAATCAGCCCCAGCATTTT. It codes for CASSFPGSNQPQHF. Looking up the rest from reference TRBV28 and TRBJ1-5 gives the full variable domain: DVKVTQSSRYLVKRTGEKVFLECVQDMDHENMFWYRQDPGLGLRLIYFSYDVKMKEKGDIPEGYSVSREKKERFSLILESASTNQTSMYLCASSFPGSNQPQHFGDGTRLSIL.

This clone appeared a single time. The J gene is TRBJ2-2, the V gene TRBV5-4, with TRBD1 identical over 8 bases. Germline CDR1 SGHNT, CDR2 YYREEE (reference sequence). V lost 1 base to trimming and J lost 6 bases; unmatched junction nucleotides: 8. This CDR3 is 16 amino acids long. The DNA of the CDR3 is TGTGCCAGCAGCTTGCCCCCACAGGGGGTGGCCGGGGAGCTGTTTTTT. Its protein product is CASSLPPQGVAGELFF.

J is TRBJ2-1 and V is TRBV30; TRBD2 matches 10 bases. CDR3 length: 15 amino acids. The V and J ends lost 0 bases and 8 bases, in that order; junction bases with no gene match: 7. Germline assignment: CDR1 GTSNPN and CDR2 SVGIG (reference sequence). As DNA, the CDR3 is TGTGCCTGGAGTGTAACTAGCGGGATTTCATATGAGCAGTTCTTC. Encoded protein: CAWSVTSGISYEQFF.

The V call is TRBV5-4, the J call TRBJ2-7, with TRBD2 as a possible D gene (7 bases). V shed 4 bases and J shed 2 bases, with 19 bases lying between them. CDR1 is SGHNT and CDR2 is YYREEE in the germline V gene (reference sequence). CDR3 length equals 16 residues. The CDR3 reads CASSPPGGAPPYEQYF. The CDR3 DNA sequence: TGTGCCAGCAGCCCTCCGGGGGGCGCTCCCCCCTACGAGCAGTACTTC.

The chain joins TRBV28 to TRBJ2-1, with D tentatively TRBD2 (6 bases). V gave up 6 bases and J gave up 0 bases, with 12 bases separating them. CDR3 length equals 15 residues. CDR1 and CDR2 from the germline V gene are MDHEN and SYDVKM. The CDR3 nucleotides are TGTGCCAGCAGAGACGACGGGAGCTCCTACAATGAGCAGTTCTTC. It specifies CASRDDGSSYNEQFF.